One and the same sample provided the 24 T cell receptor beta chains below, sequenced in a study of OX40 agonist ivuxolimab in advanced cancers. Receptor amplification or capture employed the immunoSEQ multiplex PCR assay. Here the immuneACCESS table is served through TCRdb, limited to in-frame sequences with V and J called. Missing clones are a known gap in these copies; in checked studies unresolved V genes cover under half, and the rest lacks a known reason. The sample table records over 50,000 clones; around 89% of these occur just once. Roughly 1.5% of the sample rests with the top ten. This sample comprised CD4+ or CD8+ T cells sorted from blood, obtained in a trial of the OX40 agonist ivuxolimab. The source of these receptors is an adult with an advanced solid tumor such as melanoma, head and neck, liver or kidney cancer.

A few counts support this clone. The J gene is TRBJ1-2, the V gene TRBV19, with TRBD1 matching 8 bases. V shed 4 bases and J 1 base; nucleotides not matched to a gene: 5. This CDR3 has 15 amino acids. Germline lookup yields CDR1 LNHDA and CDR2 SQIVND (reference sequence). This CDR3 reads CASSSPGQDNYGYTF. Here the CDR3 DNA reads TGTGCCAGTAGTAGCCCGGGACAGGATAACTATGGCTACACCTTC.

This chain connects TRBV10-1 to TRBJ2-5; no clear D gene. This CDR3 has 15 residues. Trimming removed 3 bases at V and 2 bases at J, with 13 bases between. CDR1 is WNHNN and CDR2 is SYGVQD in the germline V gene (reference sequence). CDR3 in DNA: TGCGCCAGCAGTGATTATGGATCCGCACAAGAGACCCAGTACTTC. Translation: CASSDYGSAQETQYF.

V usage is TRBV18 and J usage is TRBJ2-7; D unresolved. This CDR3 is built from 13 residues. Germline V CDR1 and CDR2: KGHSH, LQKENI. Trimming removed 0 bases at V and 4 bases at J, with 7 bases between. In DNA form, the CDR3 reads TGTGCCAGCTCACCACCCTCGGTGTACGAGCAGTACTTC. Translating it yields CASSPPSVYEQYF.

This clone came up a few times. Other DNA sequences in this specimen translate into the identical CDR3. The V call is TRBV30, the J call TRBJ1-1, with a weak D call TRBD1 (6 bases). Germline V CDR1 and CDR2: GTSNPN, SVGIG (reference sequence). V gave up 4 bases and J gave up 4 bases, with 10 bases separating them. The CDR3 sequence is 12 residues long. CDR3 in amino acids: CAWNRVGTEAFF. As DNA, the CDR3 is TGTGCCTGGAACAGGGTTGGCACTGAAGCTTTCTTT.

The chain combines TRBV19 with TRBJ2-3; possible D gene TRBD2, 6 bases. The V gene lost 3 bases and the J gene lost 3 bases, with 10 bases spanning the gap. CDR1 and CDR2 (germline): LNHDA, SQIVND (reference sequence). The CDR3 consists of 14 residues. CDR3 in amino acids: CASSMAGRTDTQYF. In nucleotides, the CDR3 is TGTGCCAGTAGTATGGCGGGACGGACAGATACGCAGTATTTT.

J is TRBJ1-2 and V is TRBV19, with 7 bases that match TRBD1. Germline-derived CDR1 and CDR2 are LNHDA and SQIVND (reference sequence). The CDR3 has 13 amino acids. V was clipped by 6 bases and J by 7 bases; unmatched bases: 8. CDR3 sequence reads: CASRPTGAFGYTF. Written as DNA, the CDR3 is TGTGCCAGTAGGCCCACAGGGGCTTTTGGCTACACCTTC.

This sequence joins TRBV7-3 and TRBJ2-1; 9 nucleotides align to TRBD2. V shed 2 bases and J 6 bases; nucleotides not matched to a gene: 5. Germline-derived CDR1 and CDR2 are SGHTA and FQGTGA. This CDR3 comprises 15 residues. The CDR3 DNA reads as TGTGCCAGCAGCTTACTCGGCGGGAGGGTCAATGAGCAGTTCTTC. As protein: CASSLLGGRVNEQFF.

The V and J genes are TRBV28 and TRBJ2-3, with 8 nucleotides matching TRBD2. The CDR3 spans 15 residues. The germline CDR1 and CDR2 sequences are MDHEN and SYDVKM. J was trimmed by 1 base and V by 4 bases; bases with no gene match: 4. The CDR3 coding sequence is TGTGCCAGCAGTTCAAAGCGGGGGCGCACAGATACGCAGTATTTT. This gives the protein CASSSKRGRTDTQYF.

Only one count was recorded for this clone. The rearrangement uses TRBV7-9 and TRBJ1-1, with no clear D. The V and J ends lost 5 bases and 1 base respectively, with 11 bases between them. This CDR3 is 14 amino acids long. Looked up from germline, CDR1 is SEHNR and CDR2 is FQNEAQ (reference sequence). The CDR3 is CASSLRWGNTEAFF. The CDR3 nucleotides are TGTGCCAGCAGCCTCCGATGGGGGAACACTGAAGCTTTCTTT.

The chain joins TRBV6-5 to TRBJ2-3, with D perhaps TRBD1 or TRBD2 (5 bases each). V was clipped by 8 bases and J by 1 base, with 13 bases between them. Germline values: CDR1 MNHEY, CDR2 SVGAGI. The CDR3 is 14 amino acids. Here the CDR3 reads CASRWGRGTDTQYF. As DNA, the CDR3 is TGTGCCAGCCGCTGGGGGAGAGGCACAGATACGCAGTATTTT.

The chain employs TRBV28 and TRBJ2-7; TRBD1 agrees at 7 bases. The CDR3 extends over 15 amino acids. The junction had 8 bases not matched to a gene; V was cut back by 5 bases and J by 1 base. CDR1 MDHEN and CDR2 SYDVKM come from the germline V gene. CDR3 amino acids: CASSPGGLRSYEQYF. In DNA form, the CDR3 reads TGTGCCAGCAGTCCAGGGGGATTACGGTCCTACGAGCAGTACTTC.

The chain uses TRBV6-5 and TRBJ2-7, with 7 bases fitting TRBD1. Losses at the gene ends were 0 bases for V and 9 bases for J; bases not matched to a gene: 11. The germline gives CDR1 MNHEY, CDR2 SVGAGI. This CDR3 has 15 residues. CDR3 coding DNA: TGTGCCAGCAGTTACTCTGGGGACAGACCTACGACGCAGTACTTC. Its protein product is CASSYSGDRPTTQYF.

The rearrangement joins TRBV5-8 to TRBJ2-1; 12 bases agree with TRBD2. Trimming cost V 3 bases and J 7 bases; bases outside gene matches: 5. This CDR3 has 15 amino acids. Per germline, CDR1 SGHTS and CDR2 YDEGEE. The CDR3 bases are TGTGCCAGCAGCTCCCGACTAGCGGGAGTGAATGAGCAGTTCTTC. Residues: CASSSRLAGVNEQFF.

CDR3 amino acids: CASSRAGTTNEKLFF. CDR3 sequence (DNA): TGTGCCAGCAGTCGCGCCGGGACAACTAATGAAAAACTGTTTTTT. This chain links TRBV28 with TRBJ1-4; D unclear. Trimming left V 5 bases short and J 0 bases short, with 10 bases between. The germline CDR1 and CDR2 sequences are MDHEN and SYDVKM. This CDR3 contains 15 residues.

V is TRBV29-1 and J is TRBJ2-1; 9 bases align to TRBD1. The CDR3 runs 13 residues. V was pared by 4 bases and J by 6 bases, with 4 bases of the junction left unmatched. Per the germline V gene, CDR1 is SQVTM and CDR2 is ANQGSEA. The CDR3 spells CSVGTGVINEQFF. The CDR3 nucleotides are TGCAGCGTTGGGACAGGGGTCATCAATGAGCAGTTCTTC.

The chain uses TRBV7-3 and TRBJ2-3; 13 bases fit TRBD2. The CDR3 totals 16 residues. Germline V gene data show CDR1 as SGHTA and CDR2 as FQGTGA. The V segment lost 5 bases and the J segment 4 bases; nucleotides outside the gene matches: 6. The CDR3 DNA is TGTGCCAGCAGCCGGACTAGCGGGAGTGGGGCAGATACGCAGTATTTT. Translation gives CASSRTSGSGADTQYF.

This chain links TRBV5-6 with TRBJ1-3, with a weak D call TRBD1 (6 bases). CDR3 length: 14 residues. V was shortened by 4 bases and J by 2 bases, with 10 bases between the two germline ends. Germline CDR1 reads SGHDT; CDR2 reads YYEEEE. The DNA of the CDR3 is TGTGCCAGCAGCCGCAGGGGTACTGGAAACACCATATATTTT. Its translation is CASSRRGTGNTIYF.

This sequence joins TRBV7-6 and TRBJ1-5; the D gene is possibly TRBD1 (5 bases). Germline CDR1 SGHVS, CDR2 FNYEAQ. This CDR3 contains 16 residues. Between the trimmed V and J ends, which lost 5 bases and 4 bases, there was a span of 18 bases. The CDR3 reads CASSAGTRRNNQPQHF. The CDR3 DNA reads as TGTGCCAGCAGCGCCGGGACCCGACGGAATAATCAGCCCCAGCATTTT.

The chain links TRBV28 to TRBJ1-6; D is ambiguous. Trimming cost V 5 bases and J 10 bases, with 9 bases left between them. The CDR3 spans 12 residues. Per germline, CDR1 MDHEN and CDR2 SYDVKM. The CDR3 here is CASSPELSPLHF. Written as DNA, the CDR3 is TGTGCCAGCAGTCCCGAGTTGTCACCCCTCCACTTT. The full variable domain, rest sourced from reference TRBV28 and TRBJ1-6, is DVKVTQSSRYLVKRTGEKVFLECVQDMDHENMFWYRQDPGLGLRLIYFSYDVKMKEKGDIPEGYSVSREKKERFSLILESASTNQTSMYLCASSPELSPLHFGNGTRLTVT.

The V call is TRBV11-2, the J call TRBJ2-5, with unresolved D. The J call may be incorrect, as the DNA end agrees better with TRBJ2-7. In germline, CDR1 is SGHAT, CDR2 FQNNGV. The CDR3 spans 15 residues. The CDR3 coding sequence is TGTGCCAGCAGCTTATATCGGTCAGGTGCAGACGAGCAGTACTTC. This translates into CASSLYRSGADEQYF.

The chain is built from TRBV6-6 and TRBJ2-5; TRBD1 matches at 7 bases. The J segment lost 1 base and the V segment lost 7 bases, leaving 12 bases of the junction unmatched. CDR3 length equals 16 residues. The germline V gene encodes CDR1 MNHNY and CDR2 SVGAGI (reference sequence). As DNA, the CDR3 is TGTGCCAGCACCAAGGGGGCTACAGCAACCCAAGAGACCCAGTACTTC. Its protein is CASTKGATATQETQYF.

This sequence joins TRBV9 and TRBJ2-1; D might be TRBD1 or TRBD2, each matching 5 bases. CDR3 length: 15 amino acids. Germline CDR1 is SGDLS and CDR2 is YYNGEE. Trimming took 0 bases from V and 2 from J, leaving 9 bases between them. CDR3: CASSVGRGPYNEQFF. The DNA of the CDR3 is TGTGCCAGCAGCGTAGGACGGGGCCCCTACAATGAGCAGTTCTTC.

CDR3 DNA sequence: TGTGCCAGCAGCACTGGCGGGAGTAACTATGGCTACACCTTC. It translates to CASSTGGSNYGYTF. The chain uses TRBV5-6 and TRBJ1-2; D remains unclear. Trimming removed 4 bases at V and 1 base at J, with 11 bases between. The CDR3 consists of 14 residues. Germline CDR1 reads SGHDT; CDR2 reads YYEEEE.

The chain combines TRBV19 with TRBJ1-1, with 8 bases that match TRBD1. CDR3 size: 15 residues. The germline gives CDR1 LNHDA, CDR2 SQIVND (reference sequence). V shed 3 bases, J shed 3 bases, and the junction held 6 bases outside the gene matches. Here the CDR3 DNA reads TGTGCCAGTAGTATCTCAGGGGGCTTGGACACTGAAGCTTTCTTT. As protein: CASSISGGLDTEAFF.